The 3 T cell receptor beta chains listed next were all sequenced from one sample in a study of cytomegalovirus exposure and HLA in healthy donors. PCR used 60 Vbeta primers and 13 Jbeta primers. TCRdb's copy holds only in-frame clones and misses some; the assay was immunoSEQ multiplex PCR. The sample comprises some 120,000 clones, 15% to 20% of which are singletons, and approximately 2.9% rests with the top ten. The sequencing sample was made of PBMCs. The receptors here all came from a female donor in good health and CMV-seropositive.

CDR3 loop: CASSKALERSYEQYF. CDR3 DNA: TGCGCCAGCAGCAAAGCCCTGGAGCGTAGCTACGAGCAGTACTTC. The J gene is TRBJ2-7, the V gene TRBV5-1; D uncertain. V lost 4 bases, J lost 3 bases, and 17 bases lay in between. The germline gives CDR1 SGHRS, CDR2 YFSETQ. The CDR3 contains 15 residues.

In its sample, this clone was seen a few times. This chain's CDR3 is CASSWTSGSAYEQYF. Here the CDR3 DNA reads TGTGCCAGCAGCTGGACTAGCGGGAGCGCCTACGAGCAGTACTTC. The chain recombines TRBV5-6 with TRBJ2-7, with TRBD2 identical over 13 bases. After removal of 3 bases from V and 2 bases from J, the junction contained 2 bases not matched to a gene. This CDR3 region has 15 residues. Germline CDR1 and CDR2: SGHDT and YYEEEE.

This chain connects TRBV27 to TRBJ2-7, with 10 nucleotides matching TRBD1. The germline CDR1 and CDR2 sequences are MNHEY and SMNVEV (reference sequence). V trimming: 0 bases; J trimming: 3 bases; junction bases outside the gene matches: 5. This CDR3 is 16 amino acids long. In DNA form, the CDR3 reads TGTGCCAGCAGTTTATCGCCCGGGACAGGGGACTACGAGCAGTACTTC. Its protein product is CASSLSPGTGDYEQYF.